The 17 T cell receptor beta chains listed next were all sequenced from one sample in a study of blood T cell repertoires in COVID-19. Clones were sequenced by immunoSEQ multiplex PCR, and TCRdb holds only the in-frame ones, with some missing. The sample contains tens of thousands of clones, approximately 90% of which appear only once. Input material: peripheral blood. Receptor source: a man in his forties with acute or convalescent COVID-19.

The V and J genes are TRBV16 and TRBJ2-1, with D possibly TRBD1 on 6 matching bases. Germline loops: CDR1 KGHSY, CDR2 FQNENV. The V end was cut by 1 base, the J end by 6 bases, with 16 bases between. CDR3 length: 16 amino acids. CDR3 in DNA: TGTGCCAGCAGCCAATACTCGACAGGATTTGTCAATGAGCAGTTCTTC. Translated, it gives CASSQYSTGFVNEQFF.

This chain links TRBV27 with TRBJ1-5; D is possibly TRBD1 (6 bases). Trimming took off 6 bases at V and 5 bases at J, with 11 bases between the two ends. The CDR3 runs 13 residues. Germline V gene lookup returns CDR1 MNHEY and CDR2 SMNVEV (reference sequence). In nucleotides, the CDR3 is TGTGCCAGCAGAGGGGGAACTTATCAGCCCCAGCATTTT. Translating gives CASRGGTYQPQHF.

A note on this clone: The sample has other DNA sequences that encode this CDR3 too. The chain recombines TRBV7-2 with TRBJ2-3; D uncertain. CDR1 SGHTA and CDR2 FQGNSA come from the germline V gene. The CDR3 is made up of 12 amino acids. V lost 1 base and J lost 6, with 5 bases in between. The CDR3 sequence is CASSLVRDTQYF. DNA for the CDR3: TGTGCCAGCAGCTTAGTCCGGGATACGCAGTATTTT.

The chain couples TRBV29-1 to TRBJ2-2; D is perhaps TRBD1 (5 bases). The CDR3 has 14 amino acids. Germline CDR1 and CDR2: SQVTM and ANQGSEA. Trimming removed 3 bases from V and 4 bases from J, with 12 bases in between. CDR3 sequence: CSVDSGYRTGELFF. CDR3 sequence (DNA): TGCAGCGTTGACTCAGGGTACCGCACCGGGGAGCTGTTTTTT.

The chain combines TRBV13 with TRBJ2-7; the match to TRBD2 covers 7 bases. The CDR3 has 14 amino acids. The J segment lost 5 bases and the V segment lost 6 bases, leaving 10 bases of the junction unmatched. The germline CDR1 and CDR2 sequences are PRHDT and FYEKMQ (reference sequence). The CDR3 DNA is TGTGCCAGCAGTACCCGGGCGGGAGTCCACGAGCAGTACTTC. Translating it yields CASSTRAGVHEQYF.

This clone is categorized as hyperexpanded (1% or more). The chain employs TRBV10-1 and TRBJ2-3; a weak D match, TRBD2 (5 bases). The CDR3 runs to 14 residues. CDR1 and CDR2 (germline): WNHNN, SYGVQD (reference sequence). Trimming shortened V by 3 bases and J by 2 bases, and 9 bases separated the two germline ends. CDR3 sequence: CASSDEGYTDTQYF. The CDR3 nucleotides are TGCGCCAGCAGTGACGAGGGCTACACAGATACGCAGTATTTT.

The chain couples TRBV7-9 to TRBJ1-2, with 7 nucleotides matching TRBD1. The ends lost 9 bases at V and 4 bases at J; junction bases unmatched: 11. The length of the CDR3 is 14 residues. The V gene's germline CDR1 is SEHNR and CDR2 FQNEAQ (reference sequence). The CDR3 sequence is CASTPGQLFYGYTF. Written as DNA, the CDR3 is TGTGCCAGTACGCCGGGACAGCTTTTCTATGGCTACACCTTC. Variable domain in full (rest from reference TRBV7-9 and TRBJ1-2): DTGVSQNPRHKITKRGQNVTFRCDPISEHNRLYWYRQTLGQGPEFLTYFQNEAQLEKSRLLSDRFSAERPKGSFSTLEIQRTEQGDSAMYLCASTPGQLFYGYTFGSGTRLTVV.

J is TRBJ2-1 and V is TRBV3-1 (or the pseudogene TRBV3-2); possibly TRBD1 for D (6 bases). V lost 5 bases and J 5 bases, leaving 13 bases between the germline ends. The V gene's germline CDR1 is LGHDT and CDR2 YNNKEL (reference sequence). CDR3 length equals 14 residues. The CDR3 region has the DNA TGTGCCAGCAGCGCCGGACAGTTCCACAATGAGCAGTTCTTC. Translating it yields CASSAGQFHNEQFF.

The J gene is TRBJ2-2, the V gene TRBV12-3 or TRBV12-4; D unresolved. V was trimmed by 4 bases and J by 3 bases, leaving 3 bases between them. The CDR3 spans 12 residues. CDR3 sequence (DNA): TGTGCCAGCAGTTCGGACACCGGGGAGCTGTTTTTT. This translates into CASSSDTGELFF.

V usage is TRBV9 and J usage is TRBJ2-7; maybe TRBD2 (6 bases). V lost 4 bases and J lost 5, with 10 bases in between. CDR3 length: 12 amino acids. The germline V gene has CDR1 SGDLS and CDR2 YYNGEE. CDR3: CASSLGGDEQYF. The DNA for the CDR3 is TGTGCCAGCAGCCTCGGAGGGGACGAGCAGTACTTC.

This rearrangement joins TRBV2 to TRBJ1-5, with D tentatively TRBD1 (5 bases). V dropped 2 bases and J dropped 16 bases, with 12 bases sitting between them. CDR1 and CDR2 (germline): SNHLY, FYNNEI. The CDR3 is made up of 11 amino acids. Written as DNA, the CDR3 is TGTGCCAGCAGTGAATGGGGCCAGTACCATTTT. Translation: CASSEWGQYHF. The full variable domain, with the rest looked up from reference TRBV2 and TRBJ1-5, is EPEVTQTPSHQVTQMGQEVILRCVPISNHLYFYWYRQILGQKVEFLVSFYNNEISEKSEIFDDQFSVERPDGSNFTLKIRSTKLEDSAMYFCASSEWGQYHFGDGTRLSIL.

The chain recombines TRBV5-1 with TRBJ1-1, with D possibly matching TRBD1 (5 bases). CDR1 is SGHRS, CDR2 YFSETQ, per germline. V lost 3 bases and J lost 6, with 18 bases in between. The CDR3 length is 15 residues. CDR3 loop: CASSSQVSGSAEAFF. Written as DNA, the CDR3 is TGCGCCAGCAGCTCACAGGTATCGGGCAGCGCTGAAGCTTTCTTT.

The CDR3 nucleotides read TGCGCCAGCAGCCAAGATGGTTCGAGGCAGGCGGGTGAAAAACTGTTTTTT. It is translated as CASSQDGSRQAGEKLFF. The rearrangement joins TRBV4-3 to TRBJ1-4; unclear D gene. Germline CDR1 LGHNA, CDR2 YSLEER. The CDR3 has 17 residues. Trimming removed 0 bases from V and 7 bases from J, with 18 bases in between.

The rearrangement uses TRBV5-1 and TRBJ2-7; TRBD1 is a possible D gene (7 bases). V gave up 4 bases and J gave up 2 bases, with 13 bases separating them. Germline CDR1 and CDR2: SGHRS and YFSETQ. This CDR3 region has 14 residues. CDR3 DNA: TGCGCCAGCAGCCCGACAGGGACTGCCTACGAGCAGTACTTC. Encoded protein: CASSPTGTAYEQYF.

The chain employs TRBV9 and TRBJ2-7, with TRBD2 matching 12 bases. The CDR3 contains 16 residues. Trimming at V came to 2 bases and at J to 5 bases, leaving 8 bases not matched to a gene. The germline gives CDR1 SGDLS, CDR2 YYNGEE. The CDR3 DNA reads as TGTGCCAGCAGCGTGCTAGCGGGAGGGCCGTTCCACGAGCAGTACTTC. This sequence encodes CASSVLAGGPFHEQYF.

This clone was observed once. The chain couples TRBV18 to TRBJ2-7; a possible D gene is TRBD2 (5 bases). The CDR3 runs to 12 residues. Germline CDR1 and CDR2: KGHSH and LQKENI. The V end was cut by 5 bases, the J end by 0 bases, with 5 bases between. This CDR3 reads CASSGSSYEQYF. The CDR3 nucleotides read TGTGCCAGCTCAGGGAGCTCCTACGAGCAGTACTTC.

This chain connects TRBV6-5 to TRBJ2-1, with TRBD2 as a possible D gene (6 bases). Germline CDR1 reads MNHEY; CDR2 reads SVGAGI. The V gene lost 4 bases and the J gene lost 8 bases, with 18 bases spanning the gap. The CDR3 sequence is 15 residues long. This chain's CDR3 is CASSSTGLQRHEQFF. DNA of the CDR3: TGTGCCAGCAGTTCCACGGGACTCCAACGCCATGAGCAGTTCTTC.